The rows below give T cell receptor beta chains drawn from one sample of a study of blood T cell repertoires in COVID-19. Method: immunoSEQ multiplex PCR; TCRdb's copy keeps in-frame clones and lacks some. The repertoire holds 65,000 to 90,000 clones, roughly 82% seen once, with 8.5% to 12% in the top ten. Material for sequencing was peripheral blood. The origin of the receptors is a man between 60 and 70 years old with acute or convalescent COVID-19. Each CDR3 is given without its conserved first and last residue. Where a row states a size, it is once, few, many or the class of an expanded clone; other rows omit it.

J gene | clone size | V gene | CDR3 protein
TRBJ2-2 | few | TRBV2 | ASSEQGNTGELF
TRBJ2-1 | NA | TRBV25-1 | ASSEYRTSGGNEQF
TRBJ2-6 | NA | TRBV3-1/TRBV3-2 | ASSSRHSGANVLT
TRBJ1-5 | NA | TRBV28 | ASSRHQGSNQPQH
TRBJ2-2 | NA | TRBV7-9 | ASRPTSGTGELF
TRBJ1-1 | NA | TRBV6-5 | ASSYGRNTEAF
TRBJ2-3 | NA | TRBV7-3 | ASSLMLAGGTDTQY
TRBJ1-1 | NA | TRBV4-3 | ASSQGGGFRTEAF
TRBJ1-2 | NA | TRBV3-1/TRBV3-2 | ASSQLGGYT
TRBJ1-2 | NA | TRBV27 | ASSRDGQYYGYT
TRBJ1-2 | NA | TRBV27 | ASSPRTGVYYGYT
TRBJ1-2 | NA | TRBV14 | ASSQEQGYYGYT
TRBJ2-7 | NA | TRBV19 | ASSRSGGADSYEQY
TRBJ2-7 | NA | TRBV9 | AYRHYEQY
TRBJ1-1 | NA | TRBV7-2 | ASSLAGGVTEAF
TRBJ2-5 | NA | TRBV30 | AVGGTQY
TRBJ1-1 | NA | TRBV2 | ASRAGQGVPEAF
TRBJ1-2 | few | TRBV6-5 | ASSYGQGNYGYT
TRBJ2-7 | NA | TRBV27 | ASSKEVSYEQY
TRBJ2-3 | NA | TRBV7-2 | ASSLAGGGADTQY
TRBJ2-7 | NA | TRBV5-6 | ASSLAPGAWAGSVN
TRBJ1-1 | NA | TRBV19 | ASSLRQPNTEAF
TRBJ2-1 | NA | TRBV27 | ASSRDRGGTSGRGNEQF
TRBJ1-2 | NA | TRBV18 | ASSLGQGIANYGYT
TRBJ2-1 | NA | TRBV10-3 | AISESDRGYNEQF
TRBJ2-3 | NA | TRBV4-3 | ASSRQASESTDTQY
TRBJ1-2 | NA | TRBV6-6 | ASSSAGGRGYGYT